Below are 5 T cell receptor beta chains sequenced from a single sample in a study of T-cell memory formation after mild COVID-19. In TCRdb, the 5' RACE reads were re-called with MiXCR into one record per CDR3 protein. The sample consists of fewer than 500,000 distinct CDR3 sequences, around a quarter of them appearing once. Sequenced material: PBMCs or a T cell subset sorted from them (not recorded which). The source of these receptors is an adult woman who had mild COVID-19 (a few samples of this study predate the infection). Cell type and time point are not known.

This chain uses TRBV9 with TRBJ2-7; no reliable D call. The germline gives CDR1 SGDLS, CDR2 YYNGEE. V was trimmed by 2 bases and J by 6 bases, leaving 9 bases between them. The CDR3 sequence is 12 residues long. The CDR3 is CASSVHGGEQYF. The CDR3 DNA sequence: TGTGCCAGCAGCGTCCACGGCGGCGAGCAGTACTTC.

V gene TRBV20-1 combines with J gene TRBJ2-1, with D perhaps TRBD2 (6 bases). The germline V gene encodes CDR1 DFQATT and CDR2 SNEGSKA (reference sequence). V lost 2 bases to trimming and J lost 8 bases, with 13 bases between them. The CDR3 has 13 amino acids. The CDR3 DNA reads TGCAGTGCTAGACTAGCGACCGTCCATGAGCAGTTCTTC. This sequence encodes CSARLATVHEQFF.

This clonotype was observed a handful of times. This chain joins TRBV20-1 and TRBJ2-1; 9 bases agree with TRBD2. V dropped 0 bases and J dropped 2; count of bases not matched to a gene: 5. The V gene's germline CDR1 is DFQATT and CDR2 SNEGSKA (reference sequence). This CDR3 comprises 16 residues. This chain's CDR3 is CSARDPSSGTYNEQFF. CDR3 in DNA: TGCAGTGCTAGAGATCCCTCTAGCGGGACCTACAATGAGCAGTTCTTC.

This chain uses TRBV6-6 with TRBJ2-7, with D unresolved. Trimming removed 1 base from V and 0 bases from J, with 10 bases in between. The CDR3 contains 15 residues. Germline lookup yields CDR1 MNHNY and CDR2 SVGAGI (reference sequence). The DNA for the CDR3 is TGTGCCAGCAGTTACTTGACGGCGAGCTCCTACGAGCAGTACTTC. Amino acid sequence: CASSYLTASSYEQYF.

The chain joins TRBV18 to TRBJ1-5; TRBD1 might be the D (6 bases). The CDR3 loop spans 18 amino acids. The V and J ends lost 4 bases and 0 bases respectively, with 19 bases between them. The germline gives CDR1 KGHSH, CDR2 LQKENI. This CDR3 is CASSLVQTGLNSNQPQHF. The CDR3 DNA sequence: TGTGCCAGCTCACTCGTTCAAACAGGGTTGAATAGCAATCAGCCCCAGCATTTT.